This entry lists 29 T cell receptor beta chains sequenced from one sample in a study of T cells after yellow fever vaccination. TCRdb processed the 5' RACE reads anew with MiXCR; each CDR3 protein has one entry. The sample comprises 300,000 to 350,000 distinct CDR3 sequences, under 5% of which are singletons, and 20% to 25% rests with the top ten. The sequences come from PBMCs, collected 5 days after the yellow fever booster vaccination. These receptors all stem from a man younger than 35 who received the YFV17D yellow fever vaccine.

CDR3 in DNA: TGTGCCAGTACCGCTTGGGGGGGAGCTAGCACAGATACGCAGTATTTT. Protein sequence: CASTAWGGASTDTQYF. This sequence joins TRBV19 and TRBJ2-3; 7 bases are shared with TRBD2. Germline V gives CDR1 LNHDA, CDR2 SQIVND (reference sequence). The CDR3 length is 16 residues. Germline trimming cut 7 bases from V and 0 bases from J; bases unmatched to any gene: 10.

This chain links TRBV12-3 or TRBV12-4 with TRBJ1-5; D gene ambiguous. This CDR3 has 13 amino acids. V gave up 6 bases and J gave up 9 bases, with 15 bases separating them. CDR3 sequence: CASSRTTKSPQHF. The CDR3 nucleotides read TGTGCCAGCAGCCGTACTACTAAGTCGCCCCAGCATTTT.

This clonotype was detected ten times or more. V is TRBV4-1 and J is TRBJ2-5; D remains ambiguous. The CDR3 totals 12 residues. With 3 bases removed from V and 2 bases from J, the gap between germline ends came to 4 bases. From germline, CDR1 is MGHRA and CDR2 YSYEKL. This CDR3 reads CASSHAQETQYF. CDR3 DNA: TGCGCCAGCAGCCACGCACAAGAGACCCAGTACTTC.

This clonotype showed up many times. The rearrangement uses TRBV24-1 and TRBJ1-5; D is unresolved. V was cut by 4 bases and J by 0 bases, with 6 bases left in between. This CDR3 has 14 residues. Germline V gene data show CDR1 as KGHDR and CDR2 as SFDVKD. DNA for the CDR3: TGTGCCACCAGTGACTTCGATAGCAATCAGCCCCAGCATTTT. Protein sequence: CATSDFDSNQPQHF.

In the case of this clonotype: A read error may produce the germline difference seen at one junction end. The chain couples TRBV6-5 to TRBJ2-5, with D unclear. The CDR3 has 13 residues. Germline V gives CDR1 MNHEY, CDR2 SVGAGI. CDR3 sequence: CASSYISEETPYF. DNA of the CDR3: TGTGCCAGCAGTTACATCAGCGAGGAGACCCCGTACTTC.

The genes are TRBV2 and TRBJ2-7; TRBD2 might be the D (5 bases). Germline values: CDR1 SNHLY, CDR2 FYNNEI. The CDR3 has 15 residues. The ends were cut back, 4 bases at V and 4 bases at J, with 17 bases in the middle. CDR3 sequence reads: CASSGGQAGGYEQYF. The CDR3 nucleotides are TGTGCCAGCAGTGGAGGCCAGGCCGGAGGATACGAGCAGTACTTC. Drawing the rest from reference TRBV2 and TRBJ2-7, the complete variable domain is EPEVTQTPSHQVTQMGQEVILRCVPISNHLYFYWYRQILGQKVEFLVSFYNNEISEKSEIFDDQFSVERPDGSNFTLKIRSTKLEDSAMYFCASSGGQAGGYEQYFGPGTRLTVT.

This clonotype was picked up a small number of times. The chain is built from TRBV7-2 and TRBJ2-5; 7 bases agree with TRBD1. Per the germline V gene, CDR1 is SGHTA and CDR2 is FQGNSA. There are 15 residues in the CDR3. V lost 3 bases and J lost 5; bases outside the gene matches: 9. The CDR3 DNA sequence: TGTGCCAGCAGCTTCGGGACAGTCTATCGGGAGACCCAGTACTTC. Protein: CASSFGTVYRETQYF.

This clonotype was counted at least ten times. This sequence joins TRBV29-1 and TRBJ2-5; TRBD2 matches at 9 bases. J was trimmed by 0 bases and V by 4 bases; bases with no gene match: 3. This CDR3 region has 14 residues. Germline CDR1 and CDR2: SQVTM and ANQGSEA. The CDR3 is CSVGLAGHQETQYF. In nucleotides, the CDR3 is TGCAGCGTTGGCCTAGCGGGACACCAAGAGACCCAGTACTTC.

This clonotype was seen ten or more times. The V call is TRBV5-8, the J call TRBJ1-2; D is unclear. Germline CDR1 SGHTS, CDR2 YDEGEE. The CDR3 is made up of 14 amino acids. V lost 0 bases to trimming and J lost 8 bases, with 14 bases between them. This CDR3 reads CASSLVPPRQGYTF. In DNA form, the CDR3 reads TGTGCCAGCAGCTTGGTCCCGCCCCGTCAAGGCTACACCTTC.

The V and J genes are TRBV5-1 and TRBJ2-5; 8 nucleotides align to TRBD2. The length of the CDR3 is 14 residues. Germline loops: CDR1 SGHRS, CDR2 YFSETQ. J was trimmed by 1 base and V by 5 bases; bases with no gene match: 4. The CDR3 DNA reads TGCGCCAGCAGGCGTGGGACTAGCCAAGAGACCCAGTACTTC. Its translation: CASRRGTSQETQYF.

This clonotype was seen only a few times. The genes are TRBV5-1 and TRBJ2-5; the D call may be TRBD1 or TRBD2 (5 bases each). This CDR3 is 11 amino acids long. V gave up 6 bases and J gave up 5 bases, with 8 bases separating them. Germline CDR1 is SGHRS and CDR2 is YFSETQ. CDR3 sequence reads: CASKWGETQYF. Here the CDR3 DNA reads TGCGCCAGCAAGTGGGGGGAGACCCAGTACTTC.

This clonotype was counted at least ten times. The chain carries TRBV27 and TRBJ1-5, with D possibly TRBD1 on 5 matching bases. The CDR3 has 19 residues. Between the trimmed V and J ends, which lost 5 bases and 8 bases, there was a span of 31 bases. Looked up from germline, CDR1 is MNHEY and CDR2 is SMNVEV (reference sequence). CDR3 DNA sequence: TGTGCCAGCAGTATCAGGGCTCCAATCGGACCCCCCCCTGGGGAGCCCCAGCATTTT. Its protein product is CASSIRAPIGPPPGEPQHF.

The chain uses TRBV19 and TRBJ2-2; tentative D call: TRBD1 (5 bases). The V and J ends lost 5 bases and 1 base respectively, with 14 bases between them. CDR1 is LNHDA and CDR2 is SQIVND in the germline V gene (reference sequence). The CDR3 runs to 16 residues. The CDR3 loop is CASSPSGNRNTGELFF. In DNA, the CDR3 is TGTGCCAGTAGTCCCTCAGGGAATAGGAACACCGGGGAGCTGTTTTTT.

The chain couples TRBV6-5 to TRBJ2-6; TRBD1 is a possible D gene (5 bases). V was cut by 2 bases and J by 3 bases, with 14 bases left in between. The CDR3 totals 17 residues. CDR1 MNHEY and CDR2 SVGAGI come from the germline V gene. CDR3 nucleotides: TGTGCCAGCAGTTACACCTCAGGGAACTATGGGGCCAACGTCCTGACTTTC. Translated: CASSYTSGNYGANVLTF.

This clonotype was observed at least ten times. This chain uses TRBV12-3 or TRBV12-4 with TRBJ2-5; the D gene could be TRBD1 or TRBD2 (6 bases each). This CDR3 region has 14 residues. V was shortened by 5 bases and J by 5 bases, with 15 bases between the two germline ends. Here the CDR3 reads CASSPAGRGETQYF. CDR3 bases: TGTGCCAGCAGTCCCGCGGGAAGGGGGGAGACCCAGTACTTC.

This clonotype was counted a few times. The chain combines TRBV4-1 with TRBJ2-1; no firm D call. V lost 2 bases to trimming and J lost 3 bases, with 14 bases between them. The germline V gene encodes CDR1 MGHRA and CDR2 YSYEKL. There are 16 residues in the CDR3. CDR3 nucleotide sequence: TGCGCCAGCAGCCAAATAGACTTGCTTATCTACAATGAGCAGTTCTTC. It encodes CASSQIDLLIYNEQFF.

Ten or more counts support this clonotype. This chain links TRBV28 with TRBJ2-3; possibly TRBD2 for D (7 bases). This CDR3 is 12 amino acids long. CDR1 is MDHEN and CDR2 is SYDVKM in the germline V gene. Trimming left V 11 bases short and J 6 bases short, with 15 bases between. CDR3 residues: CASRGGWDTQYF. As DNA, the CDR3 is TGTGCCTCAAGGGGGGGTTGGGATACGCAGTATTTT.

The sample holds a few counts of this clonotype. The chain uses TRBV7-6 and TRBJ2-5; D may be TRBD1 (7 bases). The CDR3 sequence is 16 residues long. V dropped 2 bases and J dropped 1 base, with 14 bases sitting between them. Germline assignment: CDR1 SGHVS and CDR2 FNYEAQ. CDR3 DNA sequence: TGTGCCAGCAGCTTACGGACAGGAGGGATCCAAGAGACCCAGTACTTC. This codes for CASSLRTGGIQETQYF.

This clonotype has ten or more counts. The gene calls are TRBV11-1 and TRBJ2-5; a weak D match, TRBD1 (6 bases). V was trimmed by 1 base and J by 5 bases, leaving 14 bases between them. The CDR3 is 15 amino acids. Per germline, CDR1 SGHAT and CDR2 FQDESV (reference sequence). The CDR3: CASSLGGTPKETQYF. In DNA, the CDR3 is TGTGCCAGCAGCTTAGGAGGGACACCCAAGGAGACCCAGTACTTC.

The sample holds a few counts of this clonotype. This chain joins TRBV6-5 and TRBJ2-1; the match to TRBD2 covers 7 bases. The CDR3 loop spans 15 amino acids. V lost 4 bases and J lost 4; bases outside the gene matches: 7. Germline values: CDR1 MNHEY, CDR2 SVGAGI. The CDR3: CASSLRLADYNEQFF. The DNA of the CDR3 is TGTGCCAGCAGTTTAAGACTAGCTGATTACAATGAGCAGTTCTTC.

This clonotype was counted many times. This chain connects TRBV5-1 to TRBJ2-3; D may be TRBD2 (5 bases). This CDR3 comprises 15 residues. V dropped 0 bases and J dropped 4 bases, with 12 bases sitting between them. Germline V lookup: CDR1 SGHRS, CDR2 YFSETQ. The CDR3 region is CASSLEAADPDTQYF. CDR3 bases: TGCGCCAGCAGCTTGGAAGCGGCGGATCCAGATACGCAGTATTTT.

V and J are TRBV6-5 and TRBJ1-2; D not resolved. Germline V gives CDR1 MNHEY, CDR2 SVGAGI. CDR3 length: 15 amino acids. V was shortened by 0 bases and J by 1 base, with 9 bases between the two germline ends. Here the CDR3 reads CASSYSITGNYGYTF. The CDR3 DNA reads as TGTGCCAGCAGTTACTCGATCACGGGTAACTATGGCTACACCTTC.

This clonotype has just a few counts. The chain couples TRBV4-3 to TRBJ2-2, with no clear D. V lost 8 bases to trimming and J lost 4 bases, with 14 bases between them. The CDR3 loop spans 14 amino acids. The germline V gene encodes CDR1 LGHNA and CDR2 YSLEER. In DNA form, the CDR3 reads TGCGCCAGCCGACAAGGATCGCTCACCGGGGAGCTGTTTTTT. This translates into CASRQGSLTGELFF.

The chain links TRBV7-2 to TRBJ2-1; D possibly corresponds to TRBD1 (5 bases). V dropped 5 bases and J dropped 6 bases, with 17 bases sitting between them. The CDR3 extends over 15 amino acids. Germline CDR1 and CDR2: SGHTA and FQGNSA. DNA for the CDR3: TGTGCCAGCAGCATACAACCGGTTAGGGGCAATGAGCAGTTCTTC. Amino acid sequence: CASSIQPVRGNEQFF.

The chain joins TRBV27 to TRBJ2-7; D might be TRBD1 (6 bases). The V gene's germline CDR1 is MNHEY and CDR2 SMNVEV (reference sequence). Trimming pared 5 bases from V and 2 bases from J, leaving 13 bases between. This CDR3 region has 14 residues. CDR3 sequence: CASSPTTGPYEQYF. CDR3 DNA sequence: TGTGCCAGCAGTCCCACCACAGGGCCCTACGAGCAGTACTTC.

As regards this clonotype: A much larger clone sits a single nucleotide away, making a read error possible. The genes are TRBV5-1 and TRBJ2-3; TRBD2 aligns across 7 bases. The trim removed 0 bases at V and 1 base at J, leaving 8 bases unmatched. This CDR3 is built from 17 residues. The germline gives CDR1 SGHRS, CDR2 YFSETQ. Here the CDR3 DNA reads TGCGCCAGCAGCTTGGCCCAACTAGCGAGGGGCACAGATACGCAGTATTTT. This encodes CASSLAQLARGTDTQYF. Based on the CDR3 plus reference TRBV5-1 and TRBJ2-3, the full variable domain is KAGVTQTPRYLIKTRGQQVTLSCSPISGHRSVSWYQQTPGQGLQFLFEYFSETQRNKGNFPGRFSGRQFSNSRSEMNVSTLELGDSALYLCASSLAQLARGTDTQYFGPGTRLTVL.

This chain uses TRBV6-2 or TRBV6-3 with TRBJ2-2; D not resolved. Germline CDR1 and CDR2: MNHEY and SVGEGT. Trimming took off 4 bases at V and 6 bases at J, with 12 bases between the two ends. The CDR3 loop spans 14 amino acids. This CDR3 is CASSWPPRSGELFF. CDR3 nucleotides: TGTGCCAGCAGTTGGCCCCCAAGGTCCGGGGAGCTGTTTTTT.

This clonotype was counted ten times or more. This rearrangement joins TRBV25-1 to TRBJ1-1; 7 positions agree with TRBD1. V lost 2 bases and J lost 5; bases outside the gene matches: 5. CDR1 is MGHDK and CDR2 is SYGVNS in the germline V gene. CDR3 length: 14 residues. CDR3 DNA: TGTGCCAGCAGTGAACAGGGGGGTCGAACTGAAGCTTTCTTT. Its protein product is CASSEQGGRTEAFF.

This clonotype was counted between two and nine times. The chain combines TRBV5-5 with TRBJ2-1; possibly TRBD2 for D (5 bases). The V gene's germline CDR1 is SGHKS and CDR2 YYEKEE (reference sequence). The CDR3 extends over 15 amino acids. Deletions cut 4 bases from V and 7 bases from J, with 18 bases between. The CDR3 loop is CASSHPGLAWNEQFF. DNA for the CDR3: TGTGCCAGCAGCCACCCTGGACTCGCTTGGAATGAGCAGTTCTTC.